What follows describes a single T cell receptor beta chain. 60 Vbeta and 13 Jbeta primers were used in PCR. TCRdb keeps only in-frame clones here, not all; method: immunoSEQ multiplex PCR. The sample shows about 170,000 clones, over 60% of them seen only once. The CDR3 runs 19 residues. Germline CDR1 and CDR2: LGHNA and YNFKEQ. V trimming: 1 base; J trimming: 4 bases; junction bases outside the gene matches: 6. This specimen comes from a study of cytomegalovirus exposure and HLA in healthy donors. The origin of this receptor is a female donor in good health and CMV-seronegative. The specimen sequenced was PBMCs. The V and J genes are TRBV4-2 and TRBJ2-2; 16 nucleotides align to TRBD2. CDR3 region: CASSQGGLAGGRSTGELFF. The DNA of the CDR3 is TGTGCCAGCAGCCAAGGGGGACTAGCGGGGGGGCGAAGCACCGGGGAGCTGTTTTTT.